This T cell receptor (beta chain) was recovered during a study of T-cell reconstitution after alpha-beta-depleted transplantation in children. This clonotype was found a few times. The CDR3 has 14 amino acids. V was clipped by 6 bases and J by 6 bases, with 17 bases between them. Per germline, CDR1 MNHNS and CDR2 SASEGT. Preparation of the TCRbeta library was carried out with unique molecular identifiers. Via MiXCR, TCRdb re-called the PCR reads, giving one row per CDR3 protein. The repertoire holds 250,000 to 300,000 distinct CDR3 sequences, with about 10% as singletons. This receptor was obtained from a human donor who donated a stem cell graft to a child with SCID. Sequencing used PBMCs from the stem cell graft donor, obtained from the stem cell graft. This chain connects TRBV6-1 to TRBJ1-1, with no clear D. CDR3 in amino acids: CASSATLAQSEAFF. The CDR3 bases are TGTGCCAGCAGCGCGACTTTGGCCCAATCTGAAGCTTTCTTT.